This TCR beta chain appears in the sequencing data of a study of T cell repertoires in cytomegalovirus infection. Overall study context: It can be stated that public TCR beta signatures indicated CMV infection as well as a matching HLA type. General study results and limits: Summed frequency of shared TCR beta families picked out CMV carriers who also had the relevant HLA. The ex vivo response showed dominance by HLA-C-restricted CMV-specific TCR beta clonotypes.

Trimming cost V 3 bases and J 2 bases, with 16 bases left between them. The CDR3 is 16 amino acids. This clonotype was counted between two and nine times. Its matching antigen is unknown. TCRdb redid the calling of the reads with MiXCR, one entry per CDR3 protein. This sample has a few hundred thousand distinct CDR3 sequences, with 8% to 10% found just once. This clonotype was obtained from a human donor in good health (CMV status not recorded). Some clones in this sample may be carry-over from other donors' samples. The sequencing sample was made of PBMCs. The J gene is TRBJ2-5, the V gene TRBV12-3 or TRBV12-4; D is ambiguous. The CDR3 DNA reads TGTGCCAGCAGTTTGTGGGCCAGCCCTTGGCAAGAGACCCAGTACTTC. This encodes CASSLWASPWQETQYF.